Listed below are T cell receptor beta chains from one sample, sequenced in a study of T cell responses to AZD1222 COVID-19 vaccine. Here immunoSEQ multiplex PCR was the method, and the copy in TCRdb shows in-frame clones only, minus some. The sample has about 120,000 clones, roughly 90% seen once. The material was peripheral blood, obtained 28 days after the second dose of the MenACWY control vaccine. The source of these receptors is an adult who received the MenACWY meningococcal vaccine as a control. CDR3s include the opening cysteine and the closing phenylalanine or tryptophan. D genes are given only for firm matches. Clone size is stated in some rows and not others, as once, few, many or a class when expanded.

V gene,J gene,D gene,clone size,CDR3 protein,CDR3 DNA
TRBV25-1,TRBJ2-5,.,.,CASSESGRGRYQETQYF,TGTGCCAGCAGTGAATCGGGTCGCGGCAGGTACCAAGAGACCCAGTACTTC
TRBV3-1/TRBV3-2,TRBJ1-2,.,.,CASSQLSGEGGYTF,TGTGCCAGCAGCCAACTTTCCGGGGAAGGGGGCTACACCTTC
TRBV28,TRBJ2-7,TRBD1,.,CASSPRTGSHEQYF,TGTGCCAGCAGTCCCCGGACAGGGTCCCACGAGCAGTACTTC
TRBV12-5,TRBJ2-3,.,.,CASGLGAPGDTQYF,TGTGCTAGTGGCCTGGGGGCTCCGGGAGATACGCAGTATTTT
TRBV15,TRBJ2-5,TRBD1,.,CATSSDLETGSAGEETQYF,TGTGCCACCAGCAGCGACTTAGAGACAGGGTCCGCAGGCGAGGAGACCCAGTACTTC
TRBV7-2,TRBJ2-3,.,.,CASSPRSALDTQYF,TGTGCCAGCAGCCCACGGAGTGCGTTAGATACGCAGTATTTT
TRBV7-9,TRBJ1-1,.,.,CASSVTGPEAFF,TGTGCCAGCAGCGTTACAGGGCCCGAAGCTTTCTTT
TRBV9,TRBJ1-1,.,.,CASSPQAGGGGTEAFF,TGTGCCAGCAGCCCCCAGGCGGGGGGCGGGGGCACTGAAGCTTTCTTT
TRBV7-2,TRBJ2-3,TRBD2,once,CASSLAIKPSGGGTDTQYF,TGTGCCAGCAGCTTAGCTATCAAACCTAGCGGGGGGGGCACAGATACGCAGTATTTT
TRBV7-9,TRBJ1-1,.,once,CASSRQENTEAFF,TGTGCCAGCAGCCGACAGGAGAACACTGAAGCTTTCTTT
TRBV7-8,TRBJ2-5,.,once,CASSLALVSYQETQYF,TGTGCCAGCAGCTTAGCTTTGGTTAGCTACCAAGAGACCCAGTACTTC
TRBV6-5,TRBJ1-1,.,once,CATLRDLTGTEAFF,TGTGCCACCCTCAGGGATCTGACTGGAACTGAAGCTTTCTTT
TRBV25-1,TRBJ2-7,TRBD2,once,CASRGLAGPGVYEQYF,TGTGCCAGCAGGGGACTAGCGGGCCCTGGGGTCTACGAGCAGTACTTC
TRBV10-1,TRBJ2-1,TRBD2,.,CASSETSGGDGPPFVTPNEQFF,TGCGCCAGCAGTGAAACTAGCGGGGGGGATGGGCCCCCTTTCGTTACCCCCAATGAGCAGTTCTTC
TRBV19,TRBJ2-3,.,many,CASSIGAGAGTDTQYF,TGTGCCAGTAGTATAGGGGCAGGGGCGGGCACAGATACGCAGTATTTT
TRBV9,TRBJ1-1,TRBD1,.,CASSFSRGMYTEAFF,TGTGCCAGCAGCTTCAGCAGGGGGATGTACACTGAAGCTTTCTTT
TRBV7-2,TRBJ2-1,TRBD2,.,CASSSQVAGGREQFF,TGTGCCAGCAGCTCCCAGGTCGCGGGAGGACGTGAGCAGTTCTTC
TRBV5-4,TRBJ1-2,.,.,CASSPGVGTYGYTF,TGTGCCAGCAGCCCCGGGGTAGGAACCTATGGCTACACCTTC
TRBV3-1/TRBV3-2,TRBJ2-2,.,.,CASSRGQNTGELFF,TGTGCCAGCAGCCGGGGACAGAACACCGGGGAGCTGTTTTTT
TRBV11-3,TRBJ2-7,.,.,CASSPQGRHEQYF,TGTGCCAGCAGCCCACAGGGGAGGCACGAGCAGTACTTC
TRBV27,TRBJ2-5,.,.,CASSLSWPNREPYF,TGTGCCAGCAGTTTATCGTGGCCCAACAGGGAGCCGTACTTC
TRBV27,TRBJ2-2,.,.,CASSSDYNTGELFF,TGTGCCAGCAGTTCGGACTACAACACCGGGGAGCTGTTTTTT
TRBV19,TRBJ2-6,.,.,CASSIAPLGGSGANVLTF,TGTGCCAGTAGTATAGCGCCCTTGGGAGGCTCTGGGGCCAACGTCCTGACTTTC
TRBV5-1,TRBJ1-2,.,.,CASSNPQGGYYGYTF,TGCGCCAGCAGCAACCCCCAGGGTGGGTACTATGGCTACACCTTC
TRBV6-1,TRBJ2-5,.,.,CASSEKRPETQYF,TGTGCCAGCAGTGAAAAGCGGCCTGAGACCCAGTACTTC
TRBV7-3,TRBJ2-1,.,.,CASSLKASVQGEQFF,TGTGCCAGCAGCTTAAAGGCTTCGGTACAGGGAGAGCAGTTCTTC
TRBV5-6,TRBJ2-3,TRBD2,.,CASSLAGGPTDTQYF,TGTGCCAGCAGCTTAGCGGGGGGCCCCACAGATACGCAGTATTTT
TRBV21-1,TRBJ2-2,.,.,CASSRRRGHPGELFF,TGTGCCAGCAGCAGACGACGAGGCCATCCCGGGGAGCTGTTTTTT
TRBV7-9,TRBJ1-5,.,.,CASSLSNLSGGRQPQHF,TGTGCCAGCAGCTTGTCCAACCTTAGTGGGGGCCGGCAGCCCCAGCATTTT
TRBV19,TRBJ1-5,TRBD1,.,CASRRDRGDFSNQPQHF,TGTGCCAGCCGTCGGGACAGGGGGGACTTTAGCAATCAGCCCCAGCATTTT
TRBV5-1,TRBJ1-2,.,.,CASSHKYGYGYTF,TGCGCCAGCAGCCACAAGTACGGCTATGGCTACACCTTC
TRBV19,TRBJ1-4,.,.,CASSSRVTNEKLFF,TGTGCCAGTAGTTCCAGGGTTACTAATGAAAAACTGTTTTTT
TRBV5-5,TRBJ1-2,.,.,CASSLPLVSGQSPYGYTF,TGTGCCAGCAGCCTGCCTTTGGTGTCGGGACAAAGTCCCTATGGCTACACCTTC
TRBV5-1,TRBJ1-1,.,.,CASSLQGNTEAFF,TGCGCCAGCAGCTTACAGGGGAACACTGAAGCTTTCTTT
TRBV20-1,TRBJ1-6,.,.,CSASRTPLHF,TGCAGTGCGAGCAGGACACCCCTCCACTTT
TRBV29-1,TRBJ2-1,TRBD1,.,CSVPRQGSPSYNEQFF,TGCAGCGTCCCACGACAGGGGTCGCCCTCCTACAATGAGCAGTTCTTC
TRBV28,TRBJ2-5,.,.,CASRPTRIGTQYF,TGTGCCAGCAGGCCGACTCGGATCGGGACCCAGTACTTC
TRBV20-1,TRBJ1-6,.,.,CSASSAGGNNSPLHF,TGCAGTGCTAGTTCGGCCGGGGGAAATAATTCACCCCTCCACTTT
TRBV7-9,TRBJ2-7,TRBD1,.,CASSLTGFEQYF,TGTGCCAGCAGCTTGACAGGGTTCGAGCAGTACTTC
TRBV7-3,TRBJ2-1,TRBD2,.,CASSMTSGGEQFF,TGTGCCAGCAGCATGACTAGCGGTGGTGAGCAGTTCTTC
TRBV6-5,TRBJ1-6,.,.,CASSFPYNSPLHF,TGTGCCAGCAGTTTCCCCTATAATTCACCCCTCCACTTT
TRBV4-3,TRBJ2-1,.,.,CASSQDQQGSYNEQFF,TGCGCCAGCAGCCAAGATCAACAGGGATCCTACAATGAGCAGTTCTTC
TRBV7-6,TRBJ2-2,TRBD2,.,CASLAGTSDTGELFF,TGTGCCTCCCTAGCGGGAACCTCCGACACCGGGGAGCTGTTTTTT
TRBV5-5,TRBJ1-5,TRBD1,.,CASSSGQAHSNQPQHF,TGTGCCAGCAGCTCGGGACAGGCCCATAGCAATCAGCCCCAGCATTTT
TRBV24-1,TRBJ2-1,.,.,CATSDENTRTEQFF,TGTGCCACCAGTGATGAGAATACTAGGACTGAGCAGTTCTTC
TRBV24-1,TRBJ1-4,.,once,CATSDRSFEKLFF,TGTGCCACCAGTGATCGGAGTTTTGAAAAACTGTTTTTT
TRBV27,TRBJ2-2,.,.,CASSFPAVRGPGELFF,TGTGCCAGCAGTTTCCCCGCCGTACGAGGGCCCGGGGAGCTGTTTTTT